The rows below give T cell receptor beta chains drawn from one sample of a study of identical twins. One entry per CDR3 protein, called by TCRdb with MiXCR from the 5' RACE reads. This sample has just over 450,000 distinct CDR3 sequences, with 14% found just once. The same sample was also studied in work on yellow fever vaccine responses in identical twins.

Sequencing was performed on CD4+ T cells sorted from blood. The receptors here all came from a woman in her late teens or twenties in good health. Each CDR3 is given with its conserved first and last residue. D genes are given only for firm matches. A row's size may be missing; if present it is once, few, many or a size class.

>TRBD1|TRBJ2-7|few|TRBV4-3
CASSHYRDSSYEQYF
TGCGCCAGCAGCCATTACCGGGACAGTTCCTACGAGCAGTACTTC
>TRBD1|TRBJ2-5|.|TRBV11-2
CASGETGGRETQYF
TGTGCCAGCGGCGAGACAGGGGGCCGGGAGACCCAGTACTTC
>.|TRBJ2-7|few|TRBV5-1
CASTDLLAYEQYF
TGCGCCAGCACCGACCTGCTGGCCTACGAGCAGTACTTC
>TRBD2|TRBJ2-3|few|TRBV20-1
CSAISARLAGGSDTQYF
TGCAGTGCAATATCCGCCCGACTAGCGGGAGGGTCAGATACGCAGTATTTT
>.|TRBJ1-6|.|TRBV21-1
CASTLGQTNSPLHF
TGTGCCAGCACTTTAGGACAGACAAATTCACCCCTCCACTTT
>.|TRBJ2-3|many|TRBV10-3
CAISELYVRGKRTDTQYF
TGTGCCATCAGTGAGCTCTACGTACGGGGGAAGAGAACAGATACGCAGTATTTT
>.|TRBJ2-2|.|TRBV30
CAWSVLTAGELFF
TGTGCCTGGAGTGTACTGACAGCCGGGGAGCTGTTTTTT
>.|TRBJ1-1|many|TRBV2
CASTGGTNTEAFF
TGTGCCAGCACCGGGGGCACGAACACTGAAGCTTTCTTT
>.|TRBJ2-1|.|TRBV6-5
CASSYKHEQFF
TGTGCCAGCAGTTACAAGCATGAGCAGTTCTTC
>TRBD2|TRBJ2-2|.|TRBV6-5
CASSYTSGLLGELFF
TGTGCCAGCAGTTACACGTCGGGACTACTTGGGGAGCTGTTTTTT
>.|TRBJ2-5|.|TRBV5-1
CASSFQLIQETQYF
TGCGCCAGCAGCTTTCAGTTGATCCAAGAGACCCAGTACTTC
>TRBD2|TRBJ2-7|.|TRBV2
CASSTSGNDKPYF
TGTGCCAGCAGTACTAGCGGGAACGATAAGCCGTACTTC
>.|TRBJ1-1|.|TRBV19
CASSIAGTEAFF
TGTGCCAGTAGTATAGCGGGCACTGAAGCTTTCTTT
>TRBD1|TRBJ2-6|few|TRBV5-1
CASSLVGQGILTGANVLTF
TGCGCCAGCAGCTTGGTGGGACAGGGTATACTAACTGGGGCCAACGTCCTGACTTTC
>TRBD1|TRBJ2-1|.|TRBV29-1
CSVDSDRSFF
TGCAGCGTTGACTCGGACAGGTCGTTCTTC
>.|TRBJ2-3|.|TRBV7-2
CASSNSHKTDTQYF
TGTGCCAGCAGCAACTCTCATAAAACAGATACGCAGTATTTT